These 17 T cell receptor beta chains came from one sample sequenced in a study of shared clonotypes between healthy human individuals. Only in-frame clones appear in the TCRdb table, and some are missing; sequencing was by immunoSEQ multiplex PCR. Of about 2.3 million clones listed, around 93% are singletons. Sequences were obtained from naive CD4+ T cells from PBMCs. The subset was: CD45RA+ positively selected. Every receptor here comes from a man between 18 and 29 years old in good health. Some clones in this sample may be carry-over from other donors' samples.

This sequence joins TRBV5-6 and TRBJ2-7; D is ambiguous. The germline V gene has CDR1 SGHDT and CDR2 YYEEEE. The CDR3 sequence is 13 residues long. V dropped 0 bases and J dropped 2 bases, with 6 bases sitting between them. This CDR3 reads CASSLGSTYEQYF. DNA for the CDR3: TGTGCCAGCAGCTTGGGGTCCACCTACGAGCAGTACTTC.

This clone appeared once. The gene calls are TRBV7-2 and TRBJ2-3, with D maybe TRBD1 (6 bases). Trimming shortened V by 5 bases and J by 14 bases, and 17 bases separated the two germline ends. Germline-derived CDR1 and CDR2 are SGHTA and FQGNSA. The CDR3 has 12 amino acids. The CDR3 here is CASSVSRDNRYF. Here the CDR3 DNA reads TGTGCCAGCAGCGTCAGCCGGGACAACCGGTATTTT.

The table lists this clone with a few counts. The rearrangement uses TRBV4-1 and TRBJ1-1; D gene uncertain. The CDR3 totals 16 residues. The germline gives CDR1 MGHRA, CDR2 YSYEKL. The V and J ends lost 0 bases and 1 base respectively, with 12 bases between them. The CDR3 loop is CASSQDPHGRNTEAFF. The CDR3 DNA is TGCGCCAGCAGCCAAGATCCCCATGGGAGGAACACTGAAGCTTTCTTT.

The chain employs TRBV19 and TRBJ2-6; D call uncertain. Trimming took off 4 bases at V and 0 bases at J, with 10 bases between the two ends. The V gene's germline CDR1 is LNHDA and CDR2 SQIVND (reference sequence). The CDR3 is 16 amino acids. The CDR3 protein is CASSSVSRSGANVLTF. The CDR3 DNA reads TGTGCCAGTAGTAGTGTCAGCCGCTCTGGGGCCAACGTCCTGACTTTC.

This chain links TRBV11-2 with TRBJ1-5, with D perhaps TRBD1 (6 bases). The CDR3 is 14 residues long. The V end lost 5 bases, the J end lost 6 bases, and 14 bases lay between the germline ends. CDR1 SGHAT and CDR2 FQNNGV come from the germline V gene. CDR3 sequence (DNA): TGTGCCAGCAGCACCACAGGGTACGGTCAGCCCCAGCATTTT. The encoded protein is CASSTTGYGQPQHF.

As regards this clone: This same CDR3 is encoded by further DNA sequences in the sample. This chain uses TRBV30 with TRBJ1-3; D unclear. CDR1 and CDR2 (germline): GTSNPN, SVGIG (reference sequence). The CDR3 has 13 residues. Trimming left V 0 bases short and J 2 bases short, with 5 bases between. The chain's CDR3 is CAWSVGAGNTIYF. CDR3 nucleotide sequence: TGTGCCTGGAGTGTCGGGGCTGGAAACACCATATATTTT. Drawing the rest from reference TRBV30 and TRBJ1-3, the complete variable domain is SQTIHQWPATLVQPVGSPLSLECTVEGTSNPNLYWYRQAAGRGLQLLFYSVGIGQISSEVPQNLSASRPQDRQFILSSKKLLLSDSGFYLCAWSVGAGNTIYFGEGSWLTVV.

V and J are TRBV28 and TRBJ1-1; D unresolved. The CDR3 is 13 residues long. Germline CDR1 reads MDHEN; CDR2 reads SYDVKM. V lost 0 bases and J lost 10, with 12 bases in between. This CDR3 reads CASSLWPSRGAFF. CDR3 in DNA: TGTGCCAGCAGTTTATGGCCCTCTCGCGGAGCTTTCTTT.

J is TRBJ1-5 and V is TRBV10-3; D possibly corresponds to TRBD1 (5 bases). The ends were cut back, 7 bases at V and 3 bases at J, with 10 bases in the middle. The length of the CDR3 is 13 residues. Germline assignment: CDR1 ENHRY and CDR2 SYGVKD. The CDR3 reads CAIKAGHNQPQHF. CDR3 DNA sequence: TGTGCCATCAAGGCAGGACACAATCAGCCCCAGCATTTT.

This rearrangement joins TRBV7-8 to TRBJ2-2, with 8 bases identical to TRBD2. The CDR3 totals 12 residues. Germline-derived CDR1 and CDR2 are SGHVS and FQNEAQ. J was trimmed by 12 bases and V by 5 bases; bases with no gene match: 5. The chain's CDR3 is CASSAVAGKLFF. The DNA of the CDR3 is TGTGCCAGCAGCGCCGTAGCGGGAAAGCTGTTTTTT.

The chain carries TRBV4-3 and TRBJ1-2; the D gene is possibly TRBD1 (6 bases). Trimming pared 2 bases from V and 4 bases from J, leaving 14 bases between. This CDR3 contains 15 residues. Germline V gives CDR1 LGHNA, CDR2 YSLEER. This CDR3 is CASSQMRGQLYGYTF. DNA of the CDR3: TGCGCCAGCAGCCAAATGCGAGGACAGCTCTATGGCTACACCTTC.

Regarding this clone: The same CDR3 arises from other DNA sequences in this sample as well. CDR3 residues: CASSEGRANYGYTF. The CDR3 bases are TGTGCCAGCAGTGAAGGTAGAGCTAACTATGGCTACACCTTC. The chain joins TRBV2 to TRBJ1-2; no reliable D call. Germline V gene sequence: CDR1 SNHLY, CDR2 FYNNEI. The CDR3 spans 14 residues. Trimming cost V 1 base and J 0 bases, with 6 bases left between them.

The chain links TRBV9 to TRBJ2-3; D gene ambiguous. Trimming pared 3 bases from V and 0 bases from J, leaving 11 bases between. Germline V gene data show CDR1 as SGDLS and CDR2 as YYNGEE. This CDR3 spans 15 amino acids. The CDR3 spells CASSGLGSSTDTQYF. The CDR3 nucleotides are TGTGCCAGCAGCGGTTTGGGTTCTAGCACAGATACGCAGTATTTT.

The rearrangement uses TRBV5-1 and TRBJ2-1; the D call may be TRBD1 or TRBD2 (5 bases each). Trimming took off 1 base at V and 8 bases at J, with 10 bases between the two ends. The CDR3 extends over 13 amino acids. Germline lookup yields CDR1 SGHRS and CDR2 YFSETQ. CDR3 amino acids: CASSLLRGDEQFF. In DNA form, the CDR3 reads TGCGCCAGCAGCTTGTTGAGGGGCGATGAGCAGTTCTTC.

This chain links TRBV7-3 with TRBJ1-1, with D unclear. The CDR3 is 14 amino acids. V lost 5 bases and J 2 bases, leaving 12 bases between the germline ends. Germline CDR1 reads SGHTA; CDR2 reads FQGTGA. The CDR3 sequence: CASSERGPNTEAFF. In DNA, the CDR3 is TGTGCCAGCAGCGAACGCGGGCCCAACACTGAAGCTTTCTTT.

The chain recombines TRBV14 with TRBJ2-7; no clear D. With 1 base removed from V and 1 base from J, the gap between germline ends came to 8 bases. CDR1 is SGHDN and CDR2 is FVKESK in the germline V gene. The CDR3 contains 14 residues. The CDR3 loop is CASSQVGRSYEQYF. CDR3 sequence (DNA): TGTGCCAGCAGCCAAGTGGGTCGGTCCTACGAGCAGTACTTC. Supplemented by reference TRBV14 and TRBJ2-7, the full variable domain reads EAGVTQFPSHSVIEKGQTVTLRCDPISGHDNLYWYRRVMGKEIKFLLHFVKESKQDESGMPNNRFLAERTGGTYSTLKVQPAELEDSGVYFCASSQVGRSYEQYFGPGTRLTVT.

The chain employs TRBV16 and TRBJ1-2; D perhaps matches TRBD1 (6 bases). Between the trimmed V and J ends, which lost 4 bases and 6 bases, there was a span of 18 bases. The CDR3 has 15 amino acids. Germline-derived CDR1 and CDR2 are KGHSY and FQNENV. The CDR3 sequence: CASSPLGGANDGYTF. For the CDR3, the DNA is TGTGCCAGCAGCCCGCTGGGGGGCGCGAACGATGGCTACACCTTC.

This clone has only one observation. CDR3 amino acids: CASSIYGSGSRNEQFF. The CDR3 DNA reads as TGTGCCAGTAGTATCTACGGTAGCGGGAGTCGGAATGAGCAGTTCTTC. The chain carries TRBV19 and TRBJ2-1, with 9 nucleotides matching TRBD2. This CDR3 has 16 amino acids. J gave up 7 bases and V 3 bases, and 10 bases lay outside the gene matches. The germline V gene has CDR1 LNHDA and CDR2 SQIVND (reference sequence).